A single sample gave rise to the 3 T cell receptor beta chains below, sequenced in a study of blood T cell repertoires in COVID-19. Repertoires were generated with immunoSEQ multiplex PCR, while TCRdb's copy carries only in-frame clones and drops some. The sample lists approximately 130,000 clones, roughly 79% occurring once. What was sequenced was peripheral blood. Source of these receptors: an elderly man with acute or convalescent COVID-19.

The chain recombines TRBV19 with TRBJ2-7; D gene unclear. V lost 7 bases and J 2 bases, leaving 15 bases between the germline ends. The CDR3 sequence is 14 residues long. Germline V gene sequence: CDR1 LNHDA, CDR2 SQIVND (reference sequence). DNA of the CDR3: TGTGCCAGTAAGGAACAGTCAGGTACCTACGAGCAGTACTTC. Its protein is CASKEQSGTYEQYF.

The V gene is TRBV18, the J gene TRBJ2-7; 7 nucleotides align to TRBD1. Germline loops: CDR1 KGHSH, CDR2 LQKENI. The CDR3 spans 13 residues. J lost 10 bases, V lost 3 bases, and 9 bases had no gene match. CDR3: CASSPGDRPDQYF. In DNA form, the CDR3 reads TGTGCCAGCTCACCTGGGGACAGACCCGATCAGTACTTC.

This CDR3 is CASSKRGTVITGELFF. CDR3 sequence (DNA): TGTGCCAGCAGTAAGCGCGGGACAGTGATCACCGGGGAGCTGTTTTTT. The rearrangement links TRBV27 to TRBJ2-2; a weak D match, TRBD1 (7 bases). The length of the CDR3 is 16 residues. Germline CDR1 and CDR2: MNHEY and SMNVEV (reference sequence). V lost 5 bases to trimming and J lost 4 bases, with 17 bases between them.